The 26 T cell receptor beta chains in this list originate from one sample, sequenced in a study of blood T cell repertoires in COVID-19. Repertoires were generated with immunoSEQ multiplex PCR, while TCRdb's copy carries only in-frame clones and drops some. This table has about 220,000 clones, approximately 82% appearing once. The sample was PBMCs or T cells enriched from blood (not recorded which). The source of these receptors is a middle-aged man who had recovered from COVID-19.

This chain joins TRBV29-1 and TRBJ1-3, with 7 positions matching TRBD1. The ends lost 6 bases at V and 2 bases at J; junction bases unmatched: 7. The CDR3 has 14 amino acids. Germline V gene lookup returns CDR1 SQVTM and CDR2 ANQGSEA. In DNA form, the CDR3 reads TGCAGCGTGCTCCCTACAGGGGCTGGAAACACCATATATTTT. Its protein product is CSVLPTGAGNTIYF.

This clone has more than one count but fewer than ten. This chain joins TRBV7-3 and TRBJ2-2; tentatively, D is TRBD2 (6 bases). With 2 bases removed from V and 6 bases from J, the gap between germline ends came to 7 bases. CDR1 and CDR2 (germline): SGHTA, FQGTGA. The CDR3 covers 13 residues. CDR3 protein: CASSLGGSGELFF. CDR3 nucleotide sequence: TGTGCCAGCAGCTTAGGAGGGTCCGGGGAGCTGTTTTTT. Looking up the rest from reference TRBV7-3 and TRBJ2-2 gives the full variable domain: GAGVSQTPSNKVTEKGKYVELRCDPISGHTALYWYRQSLGQGPEFLIYFQGTGAADDSGLPNDRFFAVRPEGSVSTLKIQRTERGDSAVYLCASSLGGSGELFFGEGSRLTVL.

The chain has TRBV11-2 and TRBJ2-2; 8 positions match TRBD1. Germline CDR1 reads SGHAT; CDR2 reads FQNNGV. There are 17 residues in the CDR3. The V and J ends lost 4 bases and 1 base, in that order; junction bases with no gene match: 8. CDR3 DNA: TGTGCCAGCAGCTCGTCCCAGGGGGCGCAGAACACCGGGGAGCTGTTTTTT. Residues: CASSSSQGAQNTGELFF.

The chain links TRBV10-3 to TRBJ2-5, with D maybe TRBD2 (7 bases). CDR1 is ENHRY and CDR2 is SYGVKD in the germline V gene. The CDR3 extends over 14 amino acids. The V end was cut by 4 bases, the J end by 4 bases, with 13 bases between. The CDR3 sequence is CAISGAGEGETQYF. In nucleotides, the CDR3 is TGTGCCATCAGTGGCGCAGGGGAGGGAGAGACCCAGTACTTC.

The CDR3 DNA sequence: TGTGCCAGCGGACTAGCGGAAGAAGATGAGCAGTTCTTC. This encodes CASGLAEEDEQFF. This chain joins TRBV19 and TRBJ2-1; 10 nucleotides agree with TRBD2. CDR3 length: 13 residues. The V and J ends lost 9 bases and 8 bases, in that order; junction bases with no gene match: 7. The germline CDR1 and CDR2 sequences are LNHDA and SQIVND (reference sequence).

V is TRBV30 and J is TRBJ1-2; tentative D call: TRBD1 (5 bases). Germline CDR1 is GTSNPN and CDR2 is SVGIG (reference sequence). The CDR3 is 14 amino acids. Between the trimmed V and J ends, which lost 0 bases and 7 bases, there was a span of 15 bases. CDR3 DNA sequence: TGTGCCTGGAGTGTAACTCAGGGAATGAGTGGCTACACCTTC. Its protein product is CAWSVTQGMSGYTF.

This clone turned up a few times. This chain links TRBV3-1 (or the pseudogene TRBV3-2) with TRBJ1-6, with D possibly TRBD1 on 5 matching bases. V lost 4 bases and J 10 bases, leaving 14 bases between the germline ends. This CDR3 region has 14 residues. Germline CDR1 is LGHDT and CDR2 is YNNKEL (reference sequence). For the CDR3, the DNA is TGTGCCAGCAGCCCCGGGGGGGTTGGGTCACCCCTCCACTTT. Translating it yields CASSPGGVGSPLHF.

This rearrangement joins TRBV30 to TRBJ1-1; unclear D gene. From germline, CDR1 is GTSNPN and CDR2 SVGIG (reference sequence). The germline V and J ends were trimmed by 2 bases and 8 bases, with 6 bases remaining between them. The CDR3 covers 10 residues. As DNA, the CDR3 is TGTGCCTGGAGTCTTGGCGAAGCTTTCTTT. It encodes CAWSLGEAFF.

In its sample, this clone was seen once. This rearrangement joins TRBV5-1 to TRBJ1-5; 8 bases are shared with TRBD1. The CDR3 is made up of 14 amino acids. Germline lookup yields CDR1 SGHRS and CDR2 YFSETQ. The V segment lost 4 bases and the J segment 5 bases; nucleotides outside the gene matches: 5. For the CDR3, the DNA is TGCGCCAGCAGCACTGGACAGGGCGATCAGCCCCAGCATTTT. Its translation: CASSTGQGDQPQHF.

The table lists this clone with a count of one. The rearrangement uses TRBV3-1 (or the pseudogene TRBV3-2) and TRBJ1-2, with 8 bases aligning to TRBD1. Trimming removed 9 bases from V and 4 bases from J; junction bases left unmatched: 1. This CDR3 is 11 amino acids long. Per germline, CDR1 LGHDT and CDR2 YNNKEL (reference sequence). The CDR3 region has the DNA TGTGCCAGTACAGGGGGCTATGGCTACACCTTC. Protein product: CASTGGYGYTF.

Points on this clone: A junction boundary mismatches the germline segment, possibly from a read error. Other DNA sequences in the same sample also yield this CDR3. This chain uses TRBV28 with TRBJ1-2; D possibly corresponds to TRBD1 (6 bases). The CDR3 has 17 residues. Germline V gives CDR1 MDHEN, CDR2 SYDVKM. In nucleotides, the CDR3 is TGTGCCAGCAGTCCGGGGGGCGCAGGTGGTTTTAACTATGGCTATACCTTC. This translates into CASSPGGAGGFNYGYTF.

In DNA form, the CDR3 reads TGTGCCAGCAGCGTCCAACACAGGGGACTAGTCAATGAGCAGTTCTTC. Translating it yields CASSVQHRGLVNEQFF. V gene TRBV9 combines with J gene TRBJ2-1, with D possibly TRBD2 on 8 matching bases. The V end was cut by 2 bases, the J end by 6 bases, with 18 bases between. Germline CDR1 is SGDLS and CDR2 is YYNGEE. This CDR3 comprises 16 residues.

The rearrangement uses TRBV29-1 and TRBJ1-2, with TRBD1 matching 12 bases. CDR3 size: 12 residues. The J segment lost 11 bases and the V segment lost 6 bases, leaving 7 bases of the junction unmatched. Germline-derived CDR1 and CDR2 are SQVTM and ANQGSEA. The CDR3 DNA is TGCAGCGTGTCCGGGACAGGGGGCGGTTACACCTTC. Amino acid sequence: CSVSGTGGGYTF.

V gene TRBV2 combines with J gene TRBJ2-5, with D perhaps TRBD2 (5 bases). Trimming stripped 10 bases from V and 5 bases from J, with 14 bases between. Per germline, CDR1 SNHLY and CDR2 FYNNEI. This CDR3 region has 12 residues. The CDR3 coding sequence is TGTGCCACCAGAGGACTGGGCGAGACCCAGTACTTC. Translation: CATRGLGETQYF.

This clone has a single count. The chain joins TRBV24-1 to TRBJ2-3; 11 nucleotides line up with TRBD2. CDR1 is KGHDR, CDR2 SFDVKD, per germline. CDR3 size: 16 residues. Germline trimming cut 1 base from V and 1 base from J; bases unmatched to any gene: 0. The CDR3 coding sequence is TGTGCCACCAGTGATTTTAGCGGGGGGGGCACAGATACGCAGTATTTT. Translated, it gives CATSDFSGGGTDTQYF.

This clone was picked up a small number of times. The chain has TRBV13 and TRBJ2-5; D gene ambiguous. Trimming stripped 5 bases from V and 5 bases from J, with 12 bases between. The CDR3 runs to 13 residues. Germline V gene lookup returns CDR1 PRHDT and CDR2 FYEKMQ (reference sequence). The CDR3 sequence is CASSRSESETQYF. The CDR3, as DNA: TGTGCCAGCAGCCGGTCTGAGTCTGAGACCCAGTACTTC.

This chain connects TRBV19 to TRBJ2-6; the match to TRBD2 covers 7 bases. This CDR3 has 17 amino acids. V lost 5 bases and J lost 1; bases outside the gene matches: 8. Germline lookup yields CDR1 LNHDA and CDR2 SQIVND (reference sequence). The CDR3 DNA follows: TGTGCCAGTAGTCCCGCAGGGAGGGTTTCTGGGGCCAACGTCCTGACTTTC. Its translation: CASSPAGRVSGANVLTF.

This clone was seen a few times. The CDR3 spells CASSAQGGDQPQHF. The CDR3 DNA sequence: TGTGCCAGCAGTGCCCAGGGAGGGGATCAGCCCCAGCATTTT. The V call is TRBV2, the J call TRBJ1-5; possibly TRBD1 for D (5 bases). Germline assignment: CDR1 SNHLY and CDR2 FYNNEI. This CDR3 has 14 amino acids. Trimming removed 4 bases from V and 5 bases from J, with 12 bases in between.

The V and J genes are TRBV5-1 and TRBJ2-1; 14 bases line up with TRBD2. The CDR3 runs to 15 residues. The V segment lost 4 bases and the J segment 9 bases; nucleotides outside the gene matches: 6. Germline V gene data show CDR1 as SGHRS and CDR2 as YFSETQ. For the CDR3, the DNA is TGCGCCAGCAGCCCGGGACTAGCGGGAGAAGGTGAGCAGTTCTTC. It codes for CASSPGLAGEGEQFF.

The chain uses TRBV15 and TRBJ1-2, with TRBD1 matching over 7 bases. This CDR3 is built from 15 residues. CDR1 is LNHNV, CDR2 YYDKDF, per germline (reference sequence). Trimming cost V 0 bases and J 7 bases; bases outside gene matches: 8. The CDR3 DNA sequence: TGTGCCACCAGCAGAGATGGTAGAGGGGGCCGTGGCTACACCTTC. Protein product: CATSRDGRGGRGYTF.

The table lists this clone with a few counts. The rearrangement joins TRBV21-1 to TRBJ2-5; the D call TRBD2 from the table was never checked on the DNA. TRBV21-1 is a pseudogene segment. This CDR3 region has 14 residues. The chain's CDR3 is CASSKEGGVGTQYF. The CDR3 DNA is TGTGCCAGCAGCAAAGAAGGGGGGGTGGGGACCCAGTACTTC.

V gene TRBV7-9 combines with J gene TRBJ2-1; D is unresolved. With 7 bases removed from V and 1 base from J, the gap between germline ends came to 5 bases. The CDR3 is 12 residues long. The germline gives CDR1 SEHNR, CDR2 FQNEAQ (reference sequence). The CDR3 bases are TGTGCCAGCACAATATCCTACAATGAGCAGTTCTTC. Residues: CASTISYNEQFF.

The rearrangement links TRBV7-2 to TRBJ1-1; no clear D. V shed 4 bases and J shed 5 bases, with 11 bases lying between them. Germline V lookup: CDR1 SGHTA, CDR2 FQGNSA. The CDR3 contains 13 residues. The CDR3 DNA is TGTGCCAGCAGCTCCATACGGTGGACTGAAGCTTTCTTT. Translated, it gives CASSSIRWTEAFF.

The genes are TRBV7-2 and TRBJ1-1; D is possibly TRBD1 (5 bases). The CDR3 is made up of 13 amino acids. V lost 4 bases, J lost 0 bases, and 6 bases lay in between. Germline lookup yields CDR1 SGHTA and CDR2 FQGNSA. CDR3: CASSSRVNTEAFF. The CDR3 DNA follows: TGTGCCAGCAGCTCCAGGGTGAACACTGAAGCTTTCTTT.

This chain links TRBV6-5 with TRBJ2-7; 7 positions agree with TRBD2. Losses at the gene ends were 1 base for V and 1 base for J; bases not matched to a gene: 4. The CDR3 contains 15 residues. Germline CDR1 and CDR2: MNHEY and SVGAGI. In nucleotides, the CDR3 is TGTGCCAGCAGTTACTGGGCTAGCGGTTCCTACGAGCAGTACTTC. This codes for CASSYWASGSYEQYF.

The rearrangement uses TRBV5-6 and TRBJ2-4; 7 nucleotides agree with TRBD2. Germline assignment: CDR1 SGHDT and CDR2 YYEEEE. The CDR3 loop spans 13 amino acids. V lost 4 bases to trimming and J lost 8 bases; unmatched junction nucleotides: 6. The CDR3 region has the DNA TGTGCCAGCAGCAAAGCGGGGACGCACATTCAGTACTTC. The encoded protein is CASSKAGTHIQYF.